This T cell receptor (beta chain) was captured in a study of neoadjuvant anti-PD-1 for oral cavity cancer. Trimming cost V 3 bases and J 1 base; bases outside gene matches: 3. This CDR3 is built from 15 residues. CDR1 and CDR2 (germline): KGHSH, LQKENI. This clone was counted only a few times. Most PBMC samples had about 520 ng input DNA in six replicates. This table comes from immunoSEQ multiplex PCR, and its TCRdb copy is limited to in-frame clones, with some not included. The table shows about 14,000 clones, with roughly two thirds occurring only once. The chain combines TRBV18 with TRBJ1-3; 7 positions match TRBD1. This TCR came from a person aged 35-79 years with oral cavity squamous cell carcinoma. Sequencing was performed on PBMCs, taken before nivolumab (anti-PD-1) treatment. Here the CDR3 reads CASSPPGGSGNTIYF. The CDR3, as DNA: TGTGCCAGCTCACCGCCAGGGGGATCTGGAAACACCATATATTTT. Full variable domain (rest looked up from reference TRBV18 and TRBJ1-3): NAGVMQNPRHLVRRRGQEARLRCSPMKGHSHVYWYRQLPEEGLKFMVYLQKENIIDESGMPKERFSAEFPKEGPSILRIQQVVRGDSAAYFCASSPPGGSGNTIYFGEGSWLTVV.